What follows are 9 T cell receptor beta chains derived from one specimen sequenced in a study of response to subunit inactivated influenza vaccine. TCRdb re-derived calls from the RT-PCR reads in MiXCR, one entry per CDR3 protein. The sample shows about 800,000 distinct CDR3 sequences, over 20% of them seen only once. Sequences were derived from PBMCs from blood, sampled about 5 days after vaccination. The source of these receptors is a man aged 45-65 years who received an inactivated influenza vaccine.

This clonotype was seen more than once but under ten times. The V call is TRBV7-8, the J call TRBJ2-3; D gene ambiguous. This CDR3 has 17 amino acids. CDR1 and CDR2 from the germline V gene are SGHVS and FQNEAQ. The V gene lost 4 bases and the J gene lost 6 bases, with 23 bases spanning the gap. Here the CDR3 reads CASSYRVGRRTADTQYF. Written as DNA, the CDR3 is TGTGCCAGCAGCTACCGCGTCGGGCGTAGAACTGCGGATACGCAGTATTTT. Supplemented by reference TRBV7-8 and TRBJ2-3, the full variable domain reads GAGVSQSPRYKVAKRGQDVALRCDPISGHVSLFWYQQALGQGPEFLTYFQNEAQLDKSGLPSDRFFAERPEGSVSTLKIQRTQQEDSAVYLCASSYRVGRRTADTQYFGPGTRLTVL.

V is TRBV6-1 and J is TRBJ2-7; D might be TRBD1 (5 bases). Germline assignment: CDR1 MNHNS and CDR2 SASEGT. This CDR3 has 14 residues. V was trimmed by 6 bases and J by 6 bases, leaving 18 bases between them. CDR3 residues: CASRPPGSVSEQYF. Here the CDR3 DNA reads TGTGCCAGCAGACCACCAGGGTCGGTATCCGAGCAGTACTTC.

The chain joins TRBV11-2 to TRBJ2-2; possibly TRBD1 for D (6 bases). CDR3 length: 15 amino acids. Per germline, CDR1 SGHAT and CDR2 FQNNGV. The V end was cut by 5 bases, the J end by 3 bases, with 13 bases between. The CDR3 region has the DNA TGTGCCAGCAGCCCCCCAGGGGTCGACACCGGGGAGCTGTTTTTT. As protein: CASSPPGVDTGELFF.

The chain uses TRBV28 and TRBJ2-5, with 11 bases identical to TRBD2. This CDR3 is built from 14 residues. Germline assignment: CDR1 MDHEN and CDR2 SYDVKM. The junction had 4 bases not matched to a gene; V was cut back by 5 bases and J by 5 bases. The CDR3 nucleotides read TGTGCCAGCAGTCAGACTAGCGGGGACGAGACCCAGTACTTC. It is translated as CASSQTSGDETQYF.

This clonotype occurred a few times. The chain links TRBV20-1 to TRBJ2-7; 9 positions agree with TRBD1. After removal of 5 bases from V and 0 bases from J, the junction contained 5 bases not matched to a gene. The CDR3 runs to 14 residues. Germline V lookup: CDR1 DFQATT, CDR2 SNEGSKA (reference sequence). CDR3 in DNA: TGCAGTGCTCCAGACAGGGGGAGCTCCTACGAGCAGTACTTC. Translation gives CSAPDRGSSYEQYF.

CDR3 sequence reads: CASRESFTGYNQPQHF. DNA of the CDR3: TGTGCCAGCAGGGAATCTTTTACTGGTTACAATCAGCCCCAGCATTTT. The chain carries TRBV27 and TRBJ1-5; D not resolved. V was pared by 6 bases and J by 3 bases, with 18 bases between. The CDR3 is made up of 16 amino acids. Looked up from germline, CDR1 is MNHEY and CDR2 is SMNVEV (reference sequence).

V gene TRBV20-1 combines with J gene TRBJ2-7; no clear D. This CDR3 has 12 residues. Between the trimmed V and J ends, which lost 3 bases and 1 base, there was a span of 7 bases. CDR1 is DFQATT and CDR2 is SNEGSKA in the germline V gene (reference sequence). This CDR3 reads CSASGLSYEQYF. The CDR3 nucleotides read TGCAGTGCTAGCGGGTTATCCTACGAGCAGTACTTC.

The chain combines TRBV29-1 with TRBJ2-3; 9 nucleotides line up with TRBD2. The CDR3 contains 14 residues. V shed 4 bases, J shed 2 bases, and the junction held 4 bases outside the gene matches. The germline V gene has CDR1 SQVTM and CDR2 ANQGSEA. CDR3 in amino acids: CSVATSGPTDTQYF. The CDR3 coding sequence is TGCAGCGTTGCGACTAGCGGACCCACAGATACGCAGTATTTT.

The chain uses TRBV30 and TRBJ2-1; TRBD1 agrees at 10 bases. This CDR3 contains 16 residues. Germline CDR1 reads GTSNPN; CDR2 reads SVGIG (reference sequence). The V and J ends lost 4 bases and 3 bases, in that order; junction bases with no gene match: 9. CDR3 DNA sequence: TGTGCCTGGACTCACTGGGGGACAGGGGTCTACAATGAGCAGTTCTTC. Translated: CAWTHWGTGVYNEQFF.